This TCR beta chain was identified during a study of graft-versus-host responses after intestinal transplantation. Study details: Recipients were given multivisceral, liver-intestinal, or isolated intestinal transplants.

TCRdb's copy holds only in-frame clones and misses some; the assay was immunoSEQ multiplex PCR. In the table there are approximately 81,000 clones, around 87% of which are singletons. CDR1 and CDR2 from the germline V gene are SGHTA and FQGTGA. CDR3 length: 13 residues. The J segment lost 1 base and the V segment lost 5 bases, leaving 0 bases of the junction unmatched. As for this clone: What it recognizes is unknown.

The TCR sequence derives from a human donor who was the organ donor for an intestinal transplant. Sequencing was performed on unstimulated CD8+ T cells sorted from spleen or lymph node cells, taken before transplant. V usage is TRBV7-3 and J usage is TRBJ2-3; 7 nucleotides match TRBD2. The CDR3 loop is CASSTSGTDTQYF. In DNA, the CDR3 is TGTGCCAGCAGCACTAGCGGCACAGATACGCAGTATTTT.